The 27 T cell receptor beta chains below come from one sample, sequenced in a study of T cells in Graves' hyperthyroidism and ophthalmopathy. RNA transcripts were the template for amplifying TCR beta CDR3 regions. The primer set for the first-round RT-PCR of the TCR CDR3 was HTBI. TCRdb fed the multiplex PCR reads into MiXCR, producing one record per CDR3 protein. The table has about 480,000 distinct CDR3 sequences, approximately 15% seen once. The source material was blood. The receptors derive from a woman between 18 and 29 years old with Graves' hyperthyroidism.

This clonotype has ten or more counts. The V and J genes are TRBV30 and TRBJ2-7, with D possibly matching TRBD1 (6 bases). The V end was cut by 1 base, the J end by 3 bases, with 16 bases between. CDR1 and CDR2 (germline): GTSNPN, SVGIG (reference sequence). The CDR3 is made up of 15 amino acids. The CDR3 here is CAWSGGRSRNYEQYF. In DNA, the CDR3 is TGTGCCTGGAGTGGGGGGCGGTCCAGAAACTACGAGCAGTACTTC.

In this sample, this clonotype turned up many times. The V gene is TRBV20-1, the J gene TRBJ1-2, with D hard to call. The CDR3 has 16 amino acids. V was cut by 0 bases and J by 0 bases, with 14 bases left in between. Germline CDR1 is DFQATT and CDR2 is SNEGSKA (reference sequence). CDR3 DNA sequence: TGCAGTGCTAGAGAAGGCCTAGGGCGAGCTAACTATGGCTACACCTTC. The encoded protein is CSAREGLGRANYGYTF.

This CDR3 is CSARSFRGQETQYF. The CDR3 DNA sequence: TGCAGTGCTAGAAGCTTCCGGGGGCAAGAGACCCAGTACTTC. V usage is TRBV20-1 and J usage is TRBJ2-5; D is perhaps TRBD2 (6 bases). This CDR3 contains 14 residues. Germline CDR1 reads DFQATT; CDR2 reads SNEGSKA (reference sequence). With 2 bases removed from V and 2 bases from J, the gap between germline ends came to 12 bases.

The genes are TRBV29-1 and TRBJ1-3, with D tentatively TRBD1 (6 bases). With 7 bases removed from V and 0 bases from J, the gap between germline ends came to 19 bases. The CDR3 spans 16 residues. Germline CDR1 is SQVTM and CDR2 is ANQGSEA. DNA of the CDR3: TGCAGCGCCCTACTGCTGGACAGCCGCTCTGGAAACACCATATATTTT. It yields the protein CSALLLDSRSGNTIYF.

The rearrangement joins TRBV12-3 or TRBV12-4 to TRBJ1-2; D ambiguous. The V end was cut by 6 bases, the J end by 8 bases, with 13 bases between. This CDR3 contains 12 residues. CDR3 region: CASSIGGPGYTF. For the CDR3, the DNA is TGTGCCAGCAGCATTGGTGGGCCAGGCTACACCTTC.

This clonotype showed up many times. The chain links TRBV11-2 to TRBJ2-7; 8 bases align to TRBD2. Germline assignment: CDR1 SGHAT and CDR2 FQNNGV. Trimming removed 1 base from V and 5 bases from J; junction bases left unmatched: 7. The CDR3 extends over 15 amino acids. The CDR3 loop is CASSLGAGEVHEQYF. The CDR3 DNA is TGTGCCAGCAGCTTAGGAGCGGGAGAGGTTCACGAGCAGTACTTC.

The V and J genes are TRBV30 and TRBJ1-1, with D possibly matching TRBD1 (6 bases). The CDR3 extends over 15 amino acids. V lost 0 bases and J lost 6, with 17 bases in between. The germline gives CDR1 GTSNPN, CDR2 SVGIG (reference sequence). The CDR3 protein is CAWSVGGGGKAEAFF. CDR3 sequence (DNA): TGTGCCTGGAGTGTAGGAGGGGGGGGGAAGGCTGAAGCTTTCTTT.

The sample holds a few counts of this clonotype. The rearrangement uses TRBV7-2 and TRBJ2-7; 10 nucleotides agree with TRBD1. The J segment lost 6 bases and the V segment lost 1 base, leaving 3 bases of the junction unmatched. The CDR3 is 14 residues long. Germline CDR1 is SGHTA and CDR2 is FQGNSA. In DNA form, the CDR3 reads TGTGCCAGCAGCTTAGGGACAGGGGGTCTCGAGCAGTACTTC. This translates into CASSLGTGGLEQYF.

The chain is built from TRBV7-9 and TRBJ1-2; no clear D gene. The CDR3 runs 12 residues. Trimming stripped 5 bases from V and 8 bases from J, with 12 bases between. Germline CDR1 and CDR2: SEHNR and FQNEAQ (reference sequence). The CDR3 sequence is CASSKTTGGYTF. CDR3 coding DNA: TGTGCCAGCAGCAAGACGACGGGAGGCTACACCTTC.

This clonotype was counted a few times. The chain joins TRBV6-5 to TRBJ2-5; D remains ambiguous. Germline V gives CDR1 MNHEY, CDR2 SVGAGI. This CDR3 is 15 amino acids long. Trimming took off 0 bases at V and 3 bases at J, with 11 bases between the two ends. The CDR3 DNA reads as TGTGCCAGCAGTTACTCGAGAATGGCAGAAGAGACCCAGTACTTC. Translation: CASSYSRMAEETQYF.

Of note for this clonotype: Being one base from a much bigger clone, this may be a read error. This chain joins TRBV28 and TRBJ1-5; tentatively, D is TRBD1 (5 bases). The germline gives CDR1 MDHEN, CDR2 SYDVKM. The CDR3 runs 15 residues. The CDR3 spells CASSPTQGALQPQNF. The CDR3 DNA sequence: TGTGCCAGCAGCCCAACCCAGGGAGCGTTACAGCCCCAGAATTTT. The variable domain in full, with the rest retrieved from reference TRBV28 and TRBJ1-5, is DVKVTQSSRYLVKRTGEKVFLECVQDMDHENMFWYRQDPGLGLRLIYFSYDVKMKEKGDIPEGYSVSREKKERFSLILESASTNQTSMYLCASSPTQGALQPQNFGDGTRLSIL.

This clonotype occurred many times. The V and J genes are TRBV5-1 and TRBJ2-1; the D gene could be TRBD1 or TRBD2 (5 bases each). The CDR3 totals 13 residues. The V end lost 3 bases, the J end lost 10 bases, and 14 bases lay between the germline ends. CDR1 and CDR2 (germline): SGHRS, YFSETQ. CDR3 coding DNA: TGCGCCAGCAGCTCCGGGGACGTTCAGGAGCAGTTCTTC. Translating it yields CASSSGDVQEQFF.

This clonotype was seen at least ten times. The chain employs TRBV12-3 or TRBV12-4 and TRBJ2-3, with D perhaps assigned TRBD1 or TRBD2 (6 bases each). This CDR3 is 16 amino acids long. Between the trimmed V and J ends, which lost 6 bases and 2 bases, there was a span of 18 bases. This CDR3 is CASRGPGADLTDTQYF. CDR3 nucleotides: TGTGCCAGCAGGGGCCCGGGGGCAGACCTCACAGATACGCAGTATTTT.

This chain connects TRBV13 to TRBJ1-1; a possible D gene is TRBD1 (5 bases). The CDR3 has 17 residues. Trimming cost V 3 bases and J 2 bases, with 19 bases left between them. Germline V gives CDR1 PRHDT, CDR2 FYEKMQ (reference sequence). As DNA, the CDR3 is TGTGCCAGCAGCTTCCTTGGACAAGGGGCATACAACACTGAAGCTTTCTTT. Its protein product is CASSFLGQGAYNTEAFF.

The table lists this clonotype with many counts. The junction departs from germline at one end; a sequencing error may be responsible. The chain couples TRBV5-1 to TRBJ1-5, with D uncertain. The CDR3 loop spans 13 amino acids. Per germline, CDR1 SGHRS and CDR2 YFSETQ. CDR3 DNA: TGCGCCAGCAGCTTCGGACCCAATGAGCCCCAGCATTTT. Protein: CASSFGPNEPQHF.

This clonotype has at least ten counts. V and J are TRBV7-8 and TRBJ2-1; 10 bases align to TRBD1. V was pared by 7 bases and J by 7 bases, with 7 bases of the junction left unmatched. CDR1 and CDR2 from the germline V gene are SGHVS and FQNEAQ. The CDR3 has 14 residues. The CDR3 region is CASTGQGGKNEQFF. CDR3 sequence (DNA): TGTGCCAGCACCGGACAGGGGGGGAAAAATGAGCAGTTCTTC.

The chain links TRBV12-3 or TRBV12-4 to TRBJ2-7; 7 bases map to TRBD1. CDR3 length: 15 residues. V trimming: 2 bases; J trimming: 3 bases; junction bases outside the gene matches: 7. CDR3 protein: CASSLYTGAGYEQYF. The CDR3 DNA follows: TGTGCCAGCAGTTTATATACAGGGGCTGGCTACGAGCAGTACTTC.

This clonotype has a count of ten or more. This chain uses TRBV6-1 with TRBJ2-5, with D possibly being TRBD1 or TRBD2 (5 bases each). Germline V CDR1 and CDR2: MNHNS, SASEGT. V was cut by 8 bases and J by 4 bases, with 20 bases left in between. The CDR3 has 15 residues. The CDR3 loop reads CASWDLGRTRETQYF. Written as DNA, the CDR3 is TGTGCCAGCTGGGACCTGGGACGAACAAGAGAGACCCAGTACTTC.

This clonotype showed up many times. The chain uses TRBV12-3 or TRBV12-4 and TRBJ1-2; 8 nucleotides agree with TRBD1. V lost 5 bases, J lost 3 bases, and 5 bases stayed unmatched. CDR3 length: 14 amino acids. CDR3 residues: CASSRTGQDYGYTF. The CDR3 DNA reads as TGTGCCAGCAGTAGGACAGGGCAGGACTATGGCTACACCTTC.

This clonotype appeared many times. The DNA of the CDR3 is TGTGCCAGCAGTGAAAACCACACAGGGGAGAGGGCAGATACGCAGTATTTT. Translation: CASSENHTGERADTQYF. This chain connects TRBV25-1 to TRBJ2-3; 7 bases align to TRBD1. The CDR3 spans 17 residues. Per germline, CDR1 MGHDK and CDR2 SYGVNS. The trim removed 2 bases at V and 4 bases at J, leaving 12 bases unmatched. Complete variable domain (other parts from reference TRBV25-1 and TRBJ2-3): EADIYQTPRYLVIGTGKKITLECSQTMGHDKMYWYQQDPGMELHLIHYSYGVNSTEKGDLSSESTVSRIRTEHFPLTLESARPSHTSQYLCASSENHTGERADTQYFGPGTRLTVL.

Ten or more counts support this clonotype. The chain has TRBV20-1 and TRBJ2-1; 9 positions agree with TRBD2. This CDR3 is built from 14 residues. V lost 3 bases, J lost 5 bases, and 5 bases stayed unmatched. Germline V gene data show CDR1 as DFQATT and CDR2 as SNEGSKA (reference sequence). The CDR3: CSASIAGANNEQFF. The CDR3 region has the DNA TGCAGTGCTAGTATAGCGGGAGCTAACAATGAGCAGTTCTTC.

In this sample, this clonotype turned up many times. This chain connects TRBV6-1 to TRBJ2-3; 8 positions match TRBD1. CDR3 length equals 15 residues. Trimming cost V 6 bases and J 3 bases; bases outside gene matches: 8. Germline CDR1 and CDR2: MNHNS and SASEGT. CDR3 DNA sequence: TGTGCCAGCAGCTCGGACAGGGTGGGGACAGATACGCAGTATTTT. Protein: CASSSDRVGTDTQYF.

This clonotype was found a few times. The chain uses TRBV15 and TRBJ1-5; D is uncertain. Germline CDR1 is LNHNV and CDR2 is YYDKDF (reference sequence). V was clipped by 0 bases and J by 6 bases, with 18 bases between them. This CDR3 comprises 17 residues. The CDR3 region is CATSREFDSPGGQPQHF. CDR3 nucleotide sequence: TGTGCCACCAGCAGAGAATTCGATTCCCCGGGTGGTCAGCCCCAGCATTTT. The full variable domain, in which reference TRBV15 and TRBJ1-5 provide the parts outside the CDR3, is DAMVIQNPRYQVTQFGKPVTLSCSQTLNHNVMYWYQQKSSQAPKLLFHYYDKDFNNEADTPDNFQSRRPNTSFCFLDIRSPGLGDTAMYLCATSREFDSPGGQPQHFGDGTRLSIL.

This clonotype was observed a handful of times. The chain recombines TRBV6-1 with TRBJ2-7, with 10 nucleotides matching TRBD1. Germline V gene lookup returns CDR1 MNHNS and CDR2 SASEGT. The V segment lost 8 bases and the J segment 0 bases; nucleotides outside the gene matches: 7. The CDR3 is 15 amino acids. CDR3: CASDRGQGTSYEQYF. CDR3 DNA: TGTGCCAGCGATAGGGGACAGGGGACCTCCTACGAGCAGTACTTC.

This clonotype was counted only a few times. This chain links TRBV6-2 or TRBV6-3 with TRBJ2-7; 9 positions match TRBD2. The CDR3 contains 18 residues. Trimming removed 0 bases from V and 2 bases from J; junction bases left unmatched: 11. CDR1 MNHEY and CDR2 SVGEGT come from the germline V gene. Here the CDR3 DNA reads TGTGCCAGCAGTTACTCGATGAGCCTAGCGGGACATACCTACGAGCAGTACGTC. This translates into CASSYSMSLAGHTYEQYV.

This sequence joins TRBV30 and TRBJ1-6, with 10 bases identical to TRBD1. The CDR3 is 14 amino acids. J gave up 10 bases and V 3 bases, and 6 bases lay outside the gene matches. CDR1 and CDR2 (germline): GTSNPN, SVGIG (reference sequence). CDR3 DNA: TGTGCCTGGAGGGGACAGGGGAACGGGTCACCCCTCCACTTT. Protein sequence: CAWRGQGNGSPLHF.

DNA of the CDR3: TGTGCCAGCAGAAGACAGGGCACGCAGTATTTT. Amino acid sequence: CASRRQGTQYF. V gene TRBV6-1 combines with J gene TRBJ2-3, with 7 bases lining up with TRBD1. The CDR3 runs 11 residues. J was trimmed by 9 bases and V by 6 bases; bases with no gene match: 3. Germline values: CDR1 MNHNS, CDR2 SASEGT.